This TCR beta chain comes out of a study of T cell responses to AZD1222 COVID-19 vaccine (dated by TCRdb to the early 2020s). Background on the whole study: A total of more than 230 trial participants underwent TCR sequencing, of whom about 210 had received two doses of AZD1222 and 26 had received two doses of the MenACWY control vaccine. Trial participants were enrolled by age into subgroups of 18-55, 56-69 and 70-plus years, and 148, 28 and 57 TCR-sequenced participants, respectively, were included in these subgroups.

The CDR3 regions of human TCRbeta chains were subjected to immunosequencing. In the original analysis: Repertoire TCRs were checked for matches against a reference library of SARS-CoV-2-specific TCRs that had been generated using the MIRA antigen-specificity platform. Breadth was defined as the fraction of unique TCRs that were SARS-CoV-2-associated, and depth was defined as the fraction of total T cells that were SARS-CoV-2-associated. Using the MIRA data, every spike-specific TCR was mapped to the spike region that the TCR reacted to and assigned to either a CD4 or a CD8 class. Log10-transformed breadth and depth values were compared by one-way ANOVA with Sidak's multiple comparisons tests. TCRdb's version of the immuneACCESS table is confined to in-frame rearrangements and falls short of the full clone set. An unresolved V gene accounts for under half of the shortfall where checked; the remainder is of unknown origin. The V and J calls and clone size are taken from that table; D and trimming were inferred from the DNA. A total of about 130,000 clones appear in this sample, roughly 90% of them only once. Of the sample, about 1.1% falls within the top ten clones.

Interpreted using the paper, the time point label stands for: about 28 days (+/-7) after the second vaccine dose. AZD1222 recipients whose second dose came at about 4 weeks and those whose second dose came at about 12 weeks were combined into one group, since spike-specific TCR depth and breadth did not differ between the two schedules. Vaccinee samples were obtained from the UK trials COV001 and COV002, which included a single-blind randomized controlled phase 2/3 trial of AZD1222 (ChAdOx1 nCoV-19) in healthy adults. For TCRbeta chain sequencing, PBMC samples were collected from trial participants at day 0 and at day 28 after the second dose. V loses 6 bases, J loses 2 bases, and the germline ends lie 14 bases apart. Inclusive of the bounding cysteine and phenylalanine, the CDR3 is 14 residues long. The sequence is cut down to CDR3 DNA, 42 bases in frame from base 1. Taken from the germline V gene (reference sequence), the CDR1 and CDR2 loops are DFQATT and SNEGSKA.

Worth noting for this clone: It lacks a known antigen. Qualities for individual bases were not recorded, and no much larger clone is one base off.

General study outcomes and caveats: Conclusions about previously exposed vaccinees were limited because only six AZD1222 recipients were SARS-CoV-2 seropositive at baseline. Nearly half of unique spike-specific TCRs reportedly recognized epitopes outside regions mutated in the B.1.351 and B.1.1.7 variants. A significant rise in spike-specific TCR breadth and depth was observed after two AZD1222 doses relative to day 0 and relative to MenACWY recipients. Because no day 14 peak-response samples were available, the repertoires could be characterized only after the peak T cell response. The 56-69-year group was small, and its depth increase did not reach significance, likely because of low power. The vaccine-associated CD4 TCRs covered the entire spike protein, and the dominant responses fell in regions 160-218 and 743-854. Participants were mostly white British, with more females than males. The authors suggested clonal diversity may have been underestimated.

This material consisted of peripheral blood, taken 28 days after the second AZD1222 dose. In this chain, TRBV20-1 is recombined with TRBJ1-5, with no reliable assignment of the D segment. The receptor was derived from an adult who received the AZD1222 COVID-19 vaccine. The DNA sequence reads TGCAGTGCGAGTCCGTCCGGGGGCAATCAGCCCCAGCATTTT. This codes for CSASPSGGNQPQHF.